This T cell receptor beta chain derives from a study of shared clonotypes between healthy human individuals. The ends lost 4 bases at V and 9 bases at J; junction bases unmatched: 6. The length of the CDR3 is 14 residues. CDR1 MNHEY and CDR2 SMNVEV come from the germline V gene (reference sequence). The donors, healthy adults who were HIV-negative, had experienced no recent acute infections or vaccinations. The CD4+ fraction was divided into a CD45RA+ naive subset and a CD45RA-negative memory subset. Produced via immunoSEQ multiplex PCR; TCRdb's table is partial and in-frame only. The sample has under 2,500,000 clones; approximately 94% are singletons. Study findings and constraints: Around 5% of naive CD4 clonotypes were common to a handful of donors.

In its sample, this clone was seen once. Antigen: not known. The V call is TRBV27, the J call TRBJ1-6; 7 nucleotides agree with TRBD1. This receptor was identified in a man in his late teens or twenties in good health. The sample comprised naive CD4+ T cells sorted from blood. Documented subset: CD45RA+ positively selected. In nucleotides, the CDR3 is TGTGCCAGCAGTTACCGACAGGGCGGTTCACCCCTCCACTTT. Translated, it gives CASSYRQGGSPLHF.